Below, one TCR beta chain is given with its context. The sample is drawn from a study of CD8 T cells in Susac syndrome. Across the whole study: At the time their blood was drawn, patients with Susac syndrome were either therapy-naive, on corticosteroids (with some of them also receiving intravenous immunoglobulin), or on intravenous immunoglobulin alone.

The CDR3 consists of 15 residues. V lost 4 bases to trimming and J lost 3 bases, with 15 bases between them. Germline CDR1 and CDR2: KGHSH and LQKENI. Reverse transcription of 0.5 to 1 ug RNA was performed with random hexamers. Amplification of TCR beta CDR3 by immunoSEQ multiplex PCR spanned 54 Vbeta and 13 Jbeta. TCRdb called the immunoSEQ multiplex PCR reads again in MiXCR, with one record for every CDR3 protein. The profile shows under 200,000 distinct CDR3 sequences, roughly 95% of them singletons. Input material: CD4+ T cells from PBMCs. V is TRBV18 and J is TRBJ2-5, with D perhaps TRBD2 (6 bases). This clonotype was obtained from a human donor with Susac syndrome. The CDR3 DNA is TGTGCCAGCTCACTCACCGGAACGGGGGAAGAGACCCAGTACTTC. Translation gives CASSLTGTGEETQYF.